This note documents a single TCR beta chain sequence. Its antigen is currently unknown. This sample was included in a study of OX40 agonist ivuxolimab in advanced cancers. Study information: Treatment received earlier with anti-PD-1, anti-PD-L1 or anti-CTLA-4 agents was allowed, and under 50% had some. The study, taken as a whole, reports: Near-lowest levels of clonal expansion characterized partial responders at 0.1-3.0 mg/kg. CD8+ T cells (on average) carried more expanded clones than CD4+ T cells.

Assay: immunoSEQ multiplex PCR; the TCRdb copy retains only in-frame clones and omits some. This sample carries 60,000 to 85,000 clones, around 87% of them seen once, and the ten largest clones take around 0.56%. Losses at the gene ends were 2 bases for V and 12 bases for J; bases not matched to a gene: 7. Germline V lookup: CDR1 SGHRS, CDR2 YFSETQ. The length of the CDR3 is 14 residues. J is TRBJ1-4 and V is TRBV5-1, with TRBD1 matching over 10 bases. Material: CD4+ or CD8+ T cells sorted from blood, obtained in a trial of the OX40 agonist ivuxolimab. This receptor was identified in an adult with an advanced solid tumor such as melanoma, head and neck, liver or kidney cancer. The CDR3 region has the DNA TGCGCCAGCAGCTTCCTCGGGACAGGGGACGAACTGTTTTTT. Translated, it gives CASSFLGTGDELFF.